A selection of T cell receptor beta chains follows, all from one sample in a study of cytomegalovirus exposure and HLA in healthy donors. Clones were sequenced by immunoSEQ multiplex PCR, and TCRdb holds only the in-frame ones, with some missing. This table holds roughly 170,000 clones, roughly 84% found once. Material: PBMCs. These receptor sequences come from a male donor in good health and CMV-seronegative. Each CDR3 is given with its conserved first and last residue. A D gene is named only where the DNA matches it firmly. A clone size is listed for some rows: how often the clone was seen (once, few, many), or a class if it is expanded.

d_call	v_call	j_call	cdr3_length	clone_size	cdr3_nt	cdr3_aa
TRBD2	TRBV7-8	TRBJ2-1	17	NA	TGTGCCAGCAGCCCCAAAGGGGGACTAGCGGGCTTCAATGAGCAGTTCTTC	CASSPKGGLAGFNEQFF
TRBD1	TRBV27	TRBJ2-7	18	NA	TGTGCCAGCAGTCCATTTTCTAACACACCGGGACAGGGAGGCGAGCAGTACTTC	CASSPFSNTPGQGGEQYF
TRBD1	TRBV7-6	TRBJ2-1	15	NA	TGTGCCAGCAGCTTAGGTGGGACAGGGGTTTATGAGCAGTTCTTC	CASSLGGTGVYEQFF
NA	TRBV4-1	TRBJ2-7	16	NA	TGCGCCAGCAGCCAAGACTCTACAGGGTTCCCCTACGAGCAGTACTTC	CASSQDSTGFPYEQYF
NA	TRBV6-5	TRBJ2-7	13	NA	TGTGCCAGCACCGGGACAACCGGGAGGGAGCAGTACTTC	CASTGTTGREQYF
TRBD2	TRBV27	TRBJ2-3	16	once	TGTGCCAGCAGTCCGGAGGCGGGAGGTCGCGCAGATACGCAGTATTTT	CASSPEAGGRADTQYF
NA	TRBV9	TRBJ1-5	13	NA	TGTGCCAGCAGCGGAACAGGGAATCAGCCCCAGCATTTT	CASSGTGNQPQHF
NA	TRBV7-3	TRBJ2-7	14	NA	TGTGCCAGCAGCTTAGTTGCAGGGACCTACGAGCAGTACTTC	CASSLVAGTYEQYF
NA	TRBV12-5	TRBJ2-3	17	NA	TGTGCTAGTGGTTTGCCCCGTCTCCTACCGGGCACAGATACGCAGTATTTT	CASGLPRLLPGTDTQYF
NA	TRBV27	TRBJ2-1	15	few	TGTGCCAGCAGTCGTGGGCGGGGCAGCTACAATGAGCAGTTCTTC	CASSRGRGSYNEQFF
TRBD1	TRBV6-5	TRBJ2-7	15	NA	TGTGCCAGCAGTTACTCCACAGGGGGCGAAACCGAGCAGTACTTC	CASSYSTGGETEQYF
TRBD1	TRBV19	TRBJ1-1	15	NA	TGTGCCAGCTCAATCGGACAGGGCATGAACACTGAAGCTTTCTTT	CASSIGQGMNTEAFF
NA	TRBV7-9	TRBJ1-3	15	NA	TGTGCCAGCAGTGCGCAGGGCAGCTCTGGAAACACCATATATTTT	CASSAQGSSGNTIYF
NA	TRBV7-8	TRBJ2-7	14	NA	TGTGCCAGCAGCCCGGGAAGGGCCTCCTACAAGCAGTACTTC	CASSPGRASYKQYF
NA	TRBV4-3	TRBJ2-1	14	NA	TGCGCCAGCAGCGGGAGGAGCTCCTACAATGAGCAGTTCTTC	CASSGRSSYNEQFF
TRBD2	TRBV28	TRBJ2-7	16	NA	TGTGCCAGCAGTACCAATATAGCGGGAGAGAGGGTTGAGCAGTACTTC	CASSTNIAGERVEQYF
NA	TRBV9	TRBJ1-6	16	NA	TGTGCCAGCAGCGTCGGGGATAAGCCTTATAATTCACCCCTCCACTTT	CASSVGDKPYNSPLHF
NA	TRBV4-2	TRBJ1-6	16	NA	TGTGCCAGCAGCCAAGTTCCGGTATCCTATAATTCACCCCTCCACTTT	CASSQVPVSYNSPLHF
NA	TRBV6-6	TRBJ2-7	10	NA	TGTGCCACGGGGAGTTACGAGCAGTACTTC	CATGSYEQYF
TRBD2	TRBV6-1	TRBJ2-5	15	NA	TGTGCCAACAAAGGACTAGCGGGGGGTTCAGAGACCCAGTACTTC	CANKGLAGGSETQYF
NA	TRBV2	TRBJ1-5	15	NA	TGTGCCAGCACCGAAGGCAGGGGTGGCAATCAGCCCCAGCATTTT	CASTEGRGGNQPQHF
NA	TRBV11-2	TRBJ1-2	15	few	TGTGCCAGCAGCTGGGCGGGACGGTGGGGCTATGGCTACACCTTC	CASSWAGRWGYGYTF
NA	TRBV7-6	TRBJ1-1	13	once	TGTGCCAGCAGCCCCCCGCACAGTGAGGAAGCTTTCTTT	CASSPPHSEEAFF
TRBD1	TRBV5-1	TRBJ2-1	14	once	TGCGCCAGCAGGAACAGGGGGCGGATCGATGAGCAGTTCTTC	CASRNRGRIDEQFF
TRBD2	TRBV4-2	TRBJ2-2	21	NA	TGTGCCAGCAGCCAAGAGGGGCTCAGCGGGAGGGCCAGTCTCGAGGCCGGGGAGCTGTTTTTT	CASSQEGLSGRASLEAGELFF
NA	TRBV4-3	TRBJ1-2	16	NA	TGCGCCAGCAGCCAAGATCAGGGTGGGTTTGAGTATGGCTACACCTTC	CASSQDQGGFEYGYTF
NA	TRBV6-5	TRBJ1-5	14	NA	TGTGCCAGCAGCACGGACGGACACAATCAGCCCCAGCATTTT	CASSTDGHNQPQHF
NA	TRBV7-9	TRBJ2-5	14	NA	TGTGCCAGCATCCAGGGCGTCAGGGAAGAGACCCAGTACTTC	CASIQGVREETQYF
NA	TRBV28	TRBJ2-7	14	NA	TGTGCCAGCAGTTTAGGGTTCAGGCAGGGAGAGCAGTACTTC	CASSLGFRQGEQYF
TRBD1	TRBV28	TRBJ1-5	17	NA	TGTGCCAGCACCGGACCCCGGACAGGGGTTAGCAATCAGCCCCAGCATTTT	CASTGPRTGVSNQPQHF
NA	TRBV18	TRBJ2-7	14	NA	TGTGCCAGCTCACCAGCCGGGGTACATTACGAGCAGTACTTC	CASSPAGVHYEQYF
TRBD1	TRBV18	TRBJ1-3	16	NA	TGTGCCAGCTCACTTCCGGGACAGGGGGTCGGAAACACCATATATTTT	CASSLPGQGVGNTIYF
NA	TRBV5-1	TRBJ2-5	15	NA	TGCGCCAGCAGCTTCGAGGGGACTGGGGTGAGGACCCAGTACTTC	CASSFEGTGVRTQYF
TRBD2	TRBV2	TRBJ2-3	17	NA	TGTGCCAGCAACGGACTAGCGGGCCCCCTCGGCACAGGTACGCAGTATTTT	CASNGLAGPLGTGTQYF
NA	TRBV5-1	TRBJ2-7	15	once	TGCGCCAGCAGCTGGGGGGTTCTCTCAAACTACGAGCAGTACTTC	CASSWGVLSNYEQYF